These 24 T cell receptor beta chains originate from one sample sequenced in a study of shared clonotypes between healthy human individuals. The repertoire was sequenced with immunoSEQ multiplex PCR; TCRdb's copy has only in-frame clones and lacks some. The sample yields about 520,000 clones, approximately 78% seen once. The material sequenced was PBMCs. Every receptor here comes from a woman aged 40 to 49 in good health. Some clones in this sample may be carry-over from other donors' samples.

The chain employs TRBV4-2 and TRBJ2-3; either TRBD1 or TRBD2 may supply D (5 bases each). Germline V CDR1 and CDR2: LGHNA, YNFKEQ. This CDR3 has 15 residues. V was trimmed by 3 bases and J by 1 base, leaving 11 bases between them. For the CDR3, the DNA is TGTGCCAGCAGCCATTACCGAGGGGGCACAGATACGCAGTATTTT. Translating it yields CASSHYRGGTDTQYF.

The rearrangement links TRBV2 to TRBJ1-3; D not resolved. Trimming cost V 1 base and J 0 bases, with 4 bases left between them. Per the germline V gene, CDR1 is SNHLY and CDR2 is FYNNEI. The CDR3 has 14 amino acids. CDR3 bases: TGTGCCAGCAGTGAAGAGGTCTCTGGAAACACCATATATTTT. It translates to CASSEEVSGNTIYF.

This clone was detected only once. The chain is built from TRBV18 and TRBJ1-5; D gene unclear. This CDR3 is 15 amino acids long. V was cut by 2 bases and J by 0 bases, with 8 bases left in between. Germline V gives CDR1 KGHSH, CDR2 LQKENI. CDR3 in amino acids: CASSPWASSNQPQHF. In nucleotides, the CDR3 is TGTGCCAGCTCACCATGGGCCAGTAGCAATCAGCCCCAGCATTTT.

J is TRBJ2-7 and V is TRBV18, with 11 bases identical to TRBD1. The CDR3 length is 16 residues. V trimming: 1 base; J trimming: 7 bases; junction bases outside the gene matches: 9. Per the germline V gene, CDR1 is KGHSH and CDR2 is LQKENI. The CDR3 DNA sequence: TGTGCCAGCTCACCACGGACTTGGACAGGGGGCAGAGAGCAGTACTTC. Its protein is CASSPRTWTGGREQYF. Drawing the rest from reference TRBV18 and TRBJ2-7, the complete variable domain is NAGVMQNPRHLVRRRGQEARLRCSPMKGHSHVYWYRQLPEEGLKFMVYLQKENIIDESGMPKERFSAEFPKEGPSILRIQQVVRGDSAAYFCASSPRTWTGGREQYFGPGTRLTVT.

This chain links TRBV6-8 with TRBJ2-1, with 7 positions matching TRBD2. Germline CDR1 reads MNHGY; CDR2 reads SAAAGT. The CDR3 runs to 16 residues. V lost 7 bases, J lost 4 bases, and 13 bases stayed unmatched. The CDR3 loop is CASTQTGGSRYNEQFF. CDR3 DNA sequence: TGTGCCAGCACTCAAACCGGCGGGAGTAGGTACAATGAGCAGTTCTTC.

This clone showed up just a few times. One junction end does not reproduce the germline sequence, and a read error may be involved. The genes are TRBV6-5 and TRBJ2-2; TRBD2 aligns across 10 bases. The germline CDR1 and CDR2 sequences are MNHEY and SVGAGI. There are 15 residues in the CDR3. CDR3: CVSRLGTSVSGELFF. CDR3 bases: TGTGTCAGCAGACTCGGGACTAGCGTAAGCGGGGAGCTGTTTTTT.

The chain employs TRBV6-6 and TRBJ2-7; TRBD2 might be the D (5 bases). In germline, CDR1 is MNHNY, CDR2 SVGAGI (reference sequence). The CDR3 runs to 14 residues. V gave up 2 bases and J gave up 7 bases, with 15 bases separating them. This CDR3 is CASSYIPEGREQYF. CDR3 in DNA: TGTGCCAGCAGTTACATTCCCGAGGGTCGGGAGCAGTACTTC.

The chain is built from TRBV30 and TRBJ2-1; 12 nucleotides align to TRBD2. The CDR3 sequence is 13 residues long. Trimming removed 2 bases from V and 12 bases from J; junction bases left unmatched: 5. In germline, CDR1 is GTSNPN, CDR2 SVGIG (reference sequence). CDR3 nucleotide sequence: TGTGCCTGGAGTTCCTCTAGCGGGAGGGTGCAGTTCTTC. It encodes CAWSSSSGRVQFF.

The chain recombines TRBV18 with TRBJ1-5; D is unresolved. CDR1 is KGHSH and CDR2 is LQKENI in the germline V gene. V shed 3 bases and J shed 0 bases, with 9 bases lying between them. CDR3 size: 15 residues. Here the CDR3 reads CASSPGRYSNQPQHF. The CDR3 region has the DNA TGTGCCAGCTCACCGGGCCGTTATAGCAATCAGCCCCAGCATTTT.

The chain combines TRBV10-2 with TRBJ1-2; no firm D call. CDR1 is WSHSY and CDR2 is SAAADI in the germline V gene. The CDR3 has 12 residues. Trimming removed 4 bases at V and 3 bases at J, with 6 bases between. The CDR3 loop reads CASSGPDYGYTF. CDR3 in DNA: TGCGCCAGCAGTGGCCCGGACTATGGCTACACCTTC.

This sequence joins TRBV2 and TRBJ1-5; D gene unclear. The CDR3 runs 13 residues. V was trimmed by 5 bases and J by 7 bases, leaving 12 bases between them. Germline V gives CDR1 SNHLY, CDR2 FYNNEI. This CDR3 reads CASSLGLRQPQHF. The CDR3 DNA follows: TGTGCCAGCAGTCTGGGGTTGCGGCAGCCCCAGCATTTT.

On this clone itself: This may arise from a read error, as a much more abundant clone is one base away. This CDR3 reads CASSPYQETQYF. Written as DNA, the CDR3 is TGTGCCAGCAGCCCGTACCAAGAGACCCAGTACTTC. The genes are TRBV5-5 and TRBJ2-5, with D unclear. Germline V gene lookup returns CDR1 SGHKS and CDR2 YYEKEE (reference sequence). CDR3 length: 12 amino acids. V dropped 4 bases and J dropped 0 bases, with 4 bases sitting between them.

The chain couples TRBV7-3 to TRBJ2-2; no reliable D call. Germline V gives CDR1 SGHTA, CDR2 FQGTGA. The CDR3 extends over 14 amino acids. V was clipped by 1 base and J by 6 bases, with 9 bases between them. The CDR3 loop is CASSLIGKAGELFF. The CDR3 DNA reads TGTGCCAGCAGCTTAATAGGGAAGGCCGGGGAGCTGTTTTTT.

The chain couples TRBV19 to TRBJ1-1, with a possible D match to TRBD1 (5 bases). Germline CDR1 and CDR2: LNHDA and SQIVND (reference sequence). The ends were cut back, 3 bases at V and 7 bases at J, with 15 bases in the middle. There are 14 residues in the CDR3. CDR3 loop: CASSITGGTGEAFF. As DNA, the CDR3 is TGTGCCAGTAGTATTACGGGGGGGACGGGTGAAGCTTTCTTT.

The chain employs TRBV18 and TRBJ2-2; D is possibly TRBD1 (6 bases). Germline CDR1 reads KGHSH; CDR2 reads LQKENI. The CDR3 runs 16 residues. Trimming stripped 6 bases from V and 0 bases from J, with 14 bases between. The CDR3 sequence: CASSTTGTSNTGELFF. CDR3 DNA: TGTGCCAGCTCGACTACCGGGACATCGAACACCGGGGAGCTGTTTTTT.

This chain links TRBV29-1 with TRBJ2-1, with D uncertain. Trimming took off 6 bases at V and 5 bases at J, with 8 bases between the two ends. The germline CDR1 and CDR2 sequences are SQVTM and ANQGSEA. The CDR3 loop spans 11 amino acids. The CDR3 region has the DNA TGCAGCGTAGAGGAGAACAATGAGCAGTTCTTC. Encoded protein: CSVEENNEQFF.

The CDR3 nucleotides are TGTGCCAGCAGTTACGGGGGTGGTCCCTACGAGCAGTACTTC. This codes for CASSYGGGPYEQYF. This chain uses TRBV6-6 with TRBJ2-7; either TRBD1 or TRBD2 may fit D (5 bases each). The V end was cut by 2 bases, the J end by 2 bases, with 10 bases between. Per germline, CDR1 MNHNY and CDR2 SVGAGI (reference sequence). The CDR3 extends over 14 amino acids.

The chain uses TRBV5-5 and TRBJ2-7, with D hard to call. Trimming took 0 bases from V and 0 from J, leaving 10 bases between them. The CDR3 consists of 15 residues. Germline CDR1 and CDR2: SGHKS and YYEKEE (reference sequence). The CDR3 bases are TGTGCCAGCAGCTTGGCCACCAGGAGCTCCTACGAGCAGTACTTC. It yields the protein CASSLATRSSYEQYF.

This chain links TRBV2 with TRBJ1-5; TRBD1 aligns across 8 bases. From germline, CDR1 is SNHLY and CDR2 FYNNEI. The CDR3 is 13 amino acids. J was trimmed by 4 bases and V by 6 bases; bases with no gene match: 2. The CDR3 loop is CASRGQVNQPQHF. In DNA, the CDR3 is TGTGCCAGCAGGGGACAGGTGAATCAGCCCCAGCATTTT.

The V and J genes are TRBV7-8 and TRBJ2-5, with 7 positions matching TRBD1. Germline V gene sequence: CDR1 SGHVS, CDR2 FQNEAQ. The CDR3 is 13 amino acids. The J segment lost 1 base and the V segment lost 7 bases, leaving 3 bases of the junction unmatched. The CDR3 bases are TGTGCCAGCATCCGGGACAGCCAAGAGACCCAGTACTTC. It yields the protein CASIRDSQETQYF.

The chain combines TRBV6-5 with TRBJ2-5, with D maybe TRBD1 (6 bases). With 2 bases removed from V and 5 bases from J, the gap between germline ends came to 18 bases. Per germline, CDR1 MNHEY and CDR2 SVGAGI. This CDR3 is 16 amino acids long. CDR3 nucleotide sequence: TGTGCCAGCAGTTACCGTAGGGGGACACAACCGGAGACCCAGTACTTC. Amino acid sequence: CASSYRRGTQPETQYF.

Regarding this clone: A junction boundary mismatches the germline segment, possibly from a read error. V usage is TRBV7-7 and J usage is TRBJ2-3; 10 positions match TRBD2. This CDR3 has 15 residues. The germline CDR1 and CDR2 sequences are SSHAT and FNYEAQ (reference sequence). In nucleotides, the CDR3 is TGTGCTAGCAGTTTAGCGGGAGGCCTCGCAGATACGCAGTATTTT. It is translated as CASSLAGGLADTQYF.

The V gene is TRBV7-9, the J gene TRBJ1-4; D remains ambiguous. Germline CDR1 SEHNR, CDR2 FQNEAQ (reference sequence). The CDR3 sequence is 13 residues long. Trimming stripped 7 bases from V and 8 bases from J, with 14 bases between. This CDR3 is CASTPRAGEKLFF. CDR3 nucleotides: TGTGCCAGCACCCCGCGGGCTGGGGAAAAACTGTTTTTT.

This sequence joins TRBV6-5 and TRBJ1-4, with 9 bases identical to TRBD1. CDR1 is MNHEY, CDR2 SVGAGI, per germline. V gave up 6 bases and J gave up 4 bases; unmatched junction bases: 6. This CDR3 is built from 15 residues. CDR3 sequence reads: CASRGQGGGNEKLFF. In DNA, the CDR3 is TGTGCCAGCAGGGGACAGGGAGGTGGTAATGAAAAACTGTTTTTT.